Listed here are 30 T cell receptor beta chains from one sample, sequenced in a study of T cells in Graves' hyperthyroidism and ophthalmopathy. It was RNA transcripts that yielded the amplified TCR beta CDR3 regions. When the TCR CDR3 underwent first-round RT-PCR, the HTBI primer set was used. Via MiXCR, TCRdb re-called the multiplex PCR reads, giving one row per CDR3 protein. The sample carries 550,000 to 700,000 distinct CDR3 sequences, around 46% recorded once. The sample comprised peripheral blood or thyroid tissue (not recorded which). These receptors originate from an adult woman with Graves' disease, either hyperthyroidism or ophthalmopathy (not recorded which).

The chain combines TRBV14 with TRBJ1-4, with D perhaps matching TRBD1 (5 bases). The CDR3 has 15 residues. CDR1 is SGHDN and CDR2 is FVKESK in the germline V gene. The V gene lost 0 bases and the J gene lost 7 bases, with 12 bases spanning the gap. The CDR3 region has the DNA TGTGCCAGCAGCCAAGAGCAGGGTTACGGTGAAAAACTGTTTTTT. This encodes CASSQEQGYGEKLFF.

This chain connects TRBV10-3 to TRBJ1-1; TRBD1 agrees at 9 bases. This CDR3 spans 14 amino acids. V gave up 4 bases and J gave up 7 bases; unmatched junction bases: 7. CDR1 ENHRY and CDR2 SYGVKD come from the germline V gene. CDR3 in DNA: TGTGCCATCAGTGTATCGGCGGACAGGGGTGAAGCTTTCTTT. Translated: CAISVSADRGEAFF.

This chain uses TRBV7-2 with TRBJ1-6; a possible D gene is TRBD1 (5 bases). Per germline, CDR1 SGHTA and CDR2 FQGNSA. Trimming took off 1 base at V and 13 bases at J, with 20 bases between the two ends. There are 16 residues in the CDR3. CDR3 region: CASSLEGAAALNPLHF. The DNA of the CDR3 is TGTGCCAGCAGCTTAGAAGGGGCGGCAGCACTGAATCCCCTCCACTTT.

This clonotype was found a few times. J is TRBJ1-1 and V is TRBV7-2, with D unresolved. CDR1 and CDR2 (germline): SGHTA, FQGNSA. The V end was cut by 6 bases, the J end by 0 bases, with 14 bases between. This CDR3 spans 15 amino acids. This chain's CDR3 is CASRFGPVVNTEAFF. In DNA form, the CDR3 reads TGTGCCAGCAGATTCGGACCGGTAGTGAACACTGAAGCTTTCTTT.

The V call is TRBV12-3 or TRBV12-4, the J call TRBJ2-6; 7 bases map to TRBD1. Trimming at V came to 4 bases and at J to 10 bases, leaving 10 bases not matched to a gene. This CDR3 has 15 residues. The CDR3 bases are TGTGCCAGCAGTTACCGGACAGGTCGAGCTAACGTCCTGACTTTC. Residues: CASSYRTGRANVLTF.

The gene calls are TRBV11-3 and TRBJ2-5, with D perhaps TRBD2 (7 bases). The CDR3 spans 16 residues. With 1 base removed from V and 9 bases from J, the gap between germline ends came to 21 bases. In germline, CDR1 is SGHNT, CDR2 YENEEA. The chain's CDR3 is CASSLVGGASFQPQYF. The DNA for the CDR3 is TGTGCCAGCAGCTTAGTTGGGGGGGCCTCCTTTCAGCCCCAGTACTTC.

The chain links TRBV5-4 to TRBJ2-3, with 10 bases fitting TRBD2. Germline V CDR1 and CDR2: SGHNT, YYREEE (reference sequence). This CDR3 has 15 residues. Unmatched junction bases numbered 7, after V lost 5 bases and J lost 4 bases. The CDR3 DNA reads as TGTGCCAGCAGTCCCGGGACTAGCGAGCCAGATACGCAGTATTTT. Protein product: CASSPGTSEPDTQYF.

This clonotype was observed many times. This sequence joins TRBV6-5 and TRBJ2-5, with a tentative D call TRBD1 (5 bases). Germline CDR1 is MNHEY and CDR2 is SVGAGI. The CDR3 loop spans 9 amino acids. The CDR3 sequence is CADIETQYF. CDR3 DNA: TGTGCGGACATAGAGACCCAGTACTTC.

There are many counts of this clonotype. V and J are TRBV6-6 and TRBJ2-7; D tentatively fits TRBD1 or TRBD2 (6 bases each). The CDR3 totals 16 residues. V shed 0 bases and J shed 4 bases, with 16 bases lying between them. The V gene's germline CDR1 is MNHNY and CDR2 SVGAGI (reference sequence). The DNA for the CDR3 is TGTGCCAGCAGTTACTCGTCCGGGGGCGGCGGGTACGAGCAGTACTTC. Translation gives CASSYSSGGGGYEQYF.

The V gene is TRBV10-3, the J gene TRBJ2-2; TRBD2 might be the D (5 bases). There are 14 residues in the CDR3. Trimming took 3 bases from V and 6 from J, leaving 11 bases between them. CDR1 is ENHRY and CDR2 is SYGVKD in the germline V gene. The CDR3: CAISDATISGELFF. The CDR3 DNA reads as TGTGCCATCAGTGACGCGACTATCTCCGGGGAGCTGTTTTTT.

This clonotype was observed at least ten times. The chain is built from TRBV15 and TRBJ2-2; TRBD1 or TRBD2 may be the D gene (7 bases each). Trimming took off 1 base at V and 5 bases at J, with 20 bases between the two ends. The CDR3 has 18 residues. The germline CDR1 and CDR2 sequences are LNHNV and YYDKDF (reference sequence). CDR3: CATSRVGEGAVWTGELFF. In nucleotides, the CDR3 is TGTGCCACCAGCAGAGTGGGGGAGGGGGCCGTATGGACCGGGGAGCTGTTTTTT.

This chain connects TRBV19 to TRBJ1-2; D ambiguous. CDR1 and CDR2 (germline): LNHDA, SQIVND (reference sequence). CDR3 size: 15 residues. V gave up 4 bases and J gave up 5 bases, with 17 bases separating them. The CDR3 DNA reads TGTGCCAGTAGTACGGAACCCCGATTGCTATATGGCTACACCTTC. This gives the protein CASSTEPRLLYGYTF.

This clonotype was picked up many times. A much larger clone is a single base away; this may be a read error. J is TRBJ1-2 and V is TRBV28; D perhaps matches TRBD1 (5 bases). V was pared by 6 bases and J by 3 bases, with 11 bases between. This CDR3 has 13 residues. Germline values: CDR1 MDHEN, CDR2 SYDVKM. The CDR3 spells CASSPVGDYGYTF. Written as DNA, the CDR3 is TGTGCCAGCAGCCCGGTGGGGGACTATGGCTACACCTTC.

The sample holds one count of this clonotype. V is TRBV20-1 and J is TRBJ1-3; no reliable D call. Germline CDR1 DFQATT, CDR2 SNEGSKA (reference sequence). V gave up 6 bases and J gave up 8 bases, with 17 bases separating them. The CDR3 has 13 residues. This chain's CDR3 is CSAPLLSGYTIYF. The CDR3 DNA is TGCAGTGCCCCCCTGCTGAGTGGCTACACCATATATTTT.

This clonotype was counted ten times or more. The CDR3 sequence is CASSLERQSSYEQYF. In DNA, the CDR3 is TGTGCCAGCAGCTTAGAGCGACAGTCCTCCTACGAGCAGTACTTC. V and J are TRBV11-2 and TRBJ2-7, with a possible D match to TRBD1 (5 bases). The CDR3 spans 15 residues. Germline V gene sequence: CDR1 SGHAT, CDR2 FQNNGV. Trimming pared 0 bases from V and 0 bases from J, leaving 9 bases between.

V is TRBV15 and J is TRBJ2-3; tentative D call: TRBD1 (6 bases). Trimming stripped 0 bases from V and 6 bases from J, with 13 bases between. The CDR3 has 15 residues. CDR1 and CDR2 (germline): LNHNV, YYDKDF (reference sequence). This CDR3 is CATSRDPGQGDTQYF. CDR3 coding DNA: TGTGCCACCAGCAGAGATCCGGGACAAGGGGATACGCAGTATTTT.

In this sample, this clonotype turned up many times. The chain has TRBV4-2 and TRBJ1-1; D remains ambiguous. The V and J ends lost 0 bases and 4 bases respectively, with 6 bases between them. CDR3 length equals 13 residues. CDR1 is LGHNA, CDR2 YNFKEQ, per germline. The CDR3 nucleotides are TGTGCCAGCAGCCAAGAGGCGTTCACTGAAGCTTTCTTT. Translation gives CASSQEAFTEAFF.

The J gene is TRBJ2-7, the V gene TRBV25-1, with a weak D call TRBD1 (6 bases). The length of the CDR3 is 13 residues. CDR1 and CDR2 from the germline V gene are MGHDK and SYGVNS. V was cut by 6 bases and J by 1 base, with 10 bases left in between. Written as DNA, the CDR3 is TGTGCCAGCAGAGGACAGCCATCCTACGAGCAGTACTTC. Its protein is CASRGQPSYEQYF.

There are many counts of this clonotype. One junction end does not reproduce the germline sequence, and a read error may be involved. The chain recombines TRBV19 with TRBJ1-1, with D unresolved. CDR1 and CDR2 (germline): LNHDA, SQIVND (reference sequence). CDR3 length: 15 amino acids. In DNA form, the CDR3 reads TGTGCCAGTAGTGAAACGAAAAACGTGAAGACTGAAGCTTTCTTT. Amino acid sequence: CASSETKNVKTEAFF.

In this sample, this clonotype turned up a few times. The chain combines TRBV10-1 with TRBJ2-3, with 8 bases aligning to TRBD2. V dropped 3 bases and J dropped 5; count of bases not matched to a gene: 7. CDR1 and CDR2 from the germline V gene are WNHNN and SYGVQD (reference sequence). The CDR3 runs to 15 residues. DNA for the CDR3: TGCGCCAGCAGTGAAGAACGGGAGGGCCAAGATACGCAGTATTTT. It translates to CASSEEREGQDTQYF.

This clonotype was seen ten or more times. This chain connects TRBV20-1 to TRBJ2-2; TRBD2 might be the D (6 bases). The CDR3 totals 13 residues. From germline, CDR1 is DFQATT and CDR2 SNEGSKA (reference sequence). V was trimmed by 3 bases and J by 2 bases, leaving 7 bases between them. The CDR3: CSASGSNTGELFF. CDR3 coding DNA: TGCAGTGCTAGCGGGAGTAACACCGGGGAGCTGTTTTTT.

The chain has TRBV15 and TRBJ2-6, with unresolved D. The CDR3 totals 17 residues. Between the trimmed V and J ends, which lost 0 bases and 4 bases, there was a span of 13 bases. CDR1 is LNHNV and CDR2 is YYDKDF in the germline V gene (reference sequence). The CDR3 region is CATSRDHQESGANVLTF. In nucleotides, the CDR3 is TGTGCCACCAGCAGAGATCATCAGGAGTCGGGGGCCAACGTCCTGACTTTC.

V gene TRBV6-4 combines with J gene TRBJ2-6, with D possibly TRBD2 on 6 matching bases. CDR3 length: 14 amino acids. Trimming pared 10 bases from V and 0 bases from J, leaving 10 bases between. Germline lookup yields CDR1 MRHNA and CDR2 SNTAGT. CDR3 nucleotides: TGTGCCACCCGGGACTCCTCTGGGGCCAACGTCCTGACTTTC. Amino acids: CATRDSSGANVLTF.

This CDR3 is CASTTQGTGAGYTF. CDR3 in DNA: TGTGCCAGCACGACACAGGGGACAGGGGCTGGCTACACCTTC. The gene calls are TRBV7-9 and TRBJ1-2; TRBD1 matches at 10 bases. Germline-derived CDR1 and CDR2 are SEHNR and FQNEAQ (reference sequence). Trimming took 7 bases from V and 7 from J; bases not matched to a gene: 9. There are 14 residues in the CDR3. Drawing the rest from reference TRBV7-9 and TRBJ1-2, the complete variable domain is DTGVSQNPRHKITKRGQNVTFRCDPISEHNRLYWYRQTLGQGPEFLTYFQNEAQLEKSRLLSDRFSAERPKGSFSTLEIQRTEQGDSAMYLCASTTQGTGAGYTFGSGTRLTVV.

This chain connects TRBV7-9 to TRBJ1-2; 7 bases align to TRBD1. The V and J ends lost 4 bases and 12 bases, in that order; junction bases with no gene match: 11. Germline values: CDR1 SEHNR, CDR2 FQNEAQ (reference sequence). The CDR3 is 13 amino acids. In DNA, the CDR3 is TGTGCCAGCAGCTGGGACAGCTACTCTGGAAACACCTTC. Protein sequence: CASSWDSYSGNTF.

This clonotype was counted at least ten times. The rearrangement joins TRBV7-8 to TRBJ1-1, with D tentatively TRBD1 (6 bases). V lost 5 bases and J lost 7, with 14 bases in between. This CDR3 is built from 13 residues. CDR1 and CDR2 from the germline V gene are SGHVS and FQNEAQ. The CDR3 coding sequence is TGTGCCAGCAGCCCAGGGGTGGCCCTTGAAGCTTTCTTT. Translating gives CASSPGVALEAFF. Full variable domain (rest looked up from reference TRBV7-8 and TRBJ1-1): GAGVSQSPRYKVAKRGQDVALRCDPISGHVSLFWYQQALGQGPEFLTYFQNEAQLDKSGLPSDRFFAERPEGSVSTLKIQRTQQEDSAVYLCASSPGVALEAFFGQGTRLTVV.

V usage is TRBV15 and J usage is TRBJ2-7; maybe TRBD2 (7 bases). Trimming cost V 3 bases and J 2 bases, with 20 bases left between them. CDR1 and CDR2 from the germline V gene are LNHNV and YYDKDF (reference sequence). The CDR3 consists of 17 residues. The DNA for the CDR3 is TGTGCCACCAGCAGTAAGGGGGGAGCTAGCGGAACCTACGAGCAGTACTTC. Amino acid sequence: CATSSKGGASGTYEQYF.

This clonotype was seen repeatedly, ten times or more. This chain links TRBV7-2 with TRBJ1-2, with D unresolved. V dropped 3 bases and J dropped 3 bases, with 17 bases sitting between them. This CDR3 has 16 amino acids. Germline-derived CDR1 and CDR2 are SGHTA and FQGNSA. The CDR3 loop reads CASSFRPARPDYGYTF. The DNA of the CDR3 is TGTGCCAGCAGCTTTCGTCCGGCCAGGCCAGACTATGGCTACACCTTC.

This clonotype was seen repeatedly, ten times or more. The chain recombines TRBV7-6 with TRBJ1-1; no definite D call. Germline lookup yields CDR1 SGHVS and CDR2 FNYEAQ. The CDR3 contains 13 residues. The V gene lost 10 bases and the J gene lost 0 bases, with 12 bases spanning the gap. CDR3 DNA: TGTGCCACCCGGTTCAGTTTGAACACTGAAGCTTTCTTT. Amino acid sequence: CATRFSLNTEAFF.

This clonotype was counted between two and nine times. This chain links TRBV15 with TRBJ2-5; 7 nucleotides agree with TRBD1. This CDR3 comprises 14 residues. V dropped 2 bases and J dropped 2; count of bases not matched to a gene: 2. CDR1 and CDR2 (germline): LNHNV, YYDKDF (reference sequence). In nucleotides, the CDR3 is TGTGCCACCAGCAGACCGGGACAGCAAGAGACCCAGTACTTC. It codes for CATSRPGQQETQYF.